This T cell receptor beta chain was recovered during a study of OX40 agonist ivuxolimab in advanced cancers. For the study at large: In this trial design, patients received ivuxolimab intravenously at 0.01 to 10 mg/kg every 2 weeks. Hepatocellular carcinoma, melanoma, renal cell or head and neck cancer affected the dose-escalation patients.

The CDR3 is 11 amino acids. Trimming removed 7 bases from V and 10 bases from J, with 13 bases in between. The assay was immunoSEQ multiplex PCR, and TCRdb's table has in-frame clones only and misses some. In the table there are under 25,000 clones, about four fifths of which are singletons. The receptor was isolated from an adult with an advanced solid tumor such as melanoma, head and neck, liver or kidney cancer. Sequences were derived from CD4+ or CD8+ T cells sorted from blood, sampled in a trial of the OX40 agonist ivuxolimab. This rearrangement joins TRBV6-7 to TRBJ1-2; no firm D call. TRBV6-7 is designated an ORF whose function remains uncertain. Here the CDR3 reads CASTREPLYTF. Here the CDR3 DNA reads TGTGCCAGCACCCGCGAGCCCCTCTACACCTTC.